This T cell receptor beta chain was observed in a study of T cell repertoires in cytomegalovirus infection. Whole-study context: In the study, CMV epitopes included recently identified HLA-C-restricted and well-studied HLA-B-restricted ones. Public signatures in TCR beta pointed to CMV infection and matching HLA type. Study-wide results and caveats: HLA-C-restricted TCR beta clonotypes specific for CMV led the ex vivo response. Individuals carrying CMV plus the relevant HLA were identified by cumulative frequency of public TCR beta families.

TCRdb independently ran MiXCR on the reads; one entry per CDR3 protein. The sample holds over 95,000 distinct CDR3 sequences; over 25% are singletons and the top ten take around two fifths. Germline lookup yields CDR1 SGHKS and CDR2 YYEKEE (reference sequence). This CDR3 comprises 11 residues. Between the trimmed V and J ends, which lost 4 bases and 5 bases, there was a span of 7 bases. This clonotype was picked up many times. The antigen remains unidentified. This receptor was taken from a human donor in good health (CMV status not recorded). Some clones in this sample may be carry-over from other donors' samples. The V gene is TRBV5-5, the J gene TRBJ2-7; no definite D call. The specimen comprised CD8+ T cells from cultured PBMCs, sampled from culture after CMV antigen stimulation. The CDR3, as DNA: TGTGCCAGCAGCACCCAACACGAGCAGTACTTC. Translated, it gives CASSTQHEQYF.